Following are 9 T cell receptor beta chains from one sample sequenced in a study of post-analysis software for immune sequencing data. The antigens for these receptors are not known. Sequencing libraries made from TCR beta cDNA carried unique molecular identifiers. TCRdb re-analysed the PCR reads in MiXCR, keeping a single row per CDR3 protein. The data hold around 700,000 distinct CDR3 sequences, with about 60% observed a single time. Findings of the study overall: About five TRBV segments appeared more often in patients than in controls, and TRBV5-6, TRBV5-1 and TRBV20-1 were among these.

The source material was blood. The receptors were sampled from a girl between 2 and 10 years old with multiple sclerosis.

The rearrangement uses TRBV5-1 and TRBJ2-1, with a weak D call TRBD2 (6 bases). This CDR3 is 16 amino acids long. Germline V gene lookup returns CDR1 SGHRS and CDR2 YFSETQ. Between the trimmed V and J ends, which lost 0 bases and 6 bases, there was a span of 16 bases. The CDR3 region has the DNA TGCGCCAGCAGCTTGGTAGCGGAGCCAAGGGTCAATGAGCAGTTCTTC. Encoded protein: CASSLVAEPRVNEQFF.

This clonotype was picked up a small number of times. The chain is built from TRBV4-3 and TRBJ2-5; D gene uncertain. Trimming pared 0 bases from V and 4 bases from J, leaving 9 bases between. Germline V gene sequence: CDR1 LGHNA, CDR2 YSLEER. This CDR3 is built from 14 residues. The CDR3 spells CASSQESRSETQYF. For the CDR3, the DNA is TGCGCCAGCAGCCAAGAATCCAGGTCAGAGACCCAGTACTTC.

The chain is built from TRBV19 and TRBJ2-1; 9 bases are a match to TRBD1. The V gene's germline CDR1 is LNHDA and CDR2 SQIVND (reference sequence). CDR3 length equals 12 residues. V lost 5 bases to trimming and J lost 9 bases; unmatched junction nucleotides: 2. The CDR3, as DNA: TGTGCCAGTAGTGCGACAGGGGGTGAGCAGTTCTTC. It encodes CASSATGGEQFF.

The V gene is TRBV5-1, the J gene TRBJ2-7; perhaps TRBD1 as D (7 bases). CDR1 is SGHRS and CDR2 is YFSETQ in the germline V gene. The CDR3 has 15 residues. V dropped 8 bases and J dropped 2 bases, with 20 bases sitting between them. The CDR3 loop is CASRTGQGGTYEQYF. Written as DNA, the CDR3 is TGCGCCAGTAGAACGGGGCAGGGGGGAACCTACGAGCAGTACTTC.

Regarding this clonotype: One end of the junction does not line up with germline, which may come from a read error. For the CDR3, the DNA is TGTGCCTGCAGCTCGGACGGAGCCAATCAGCCCCAGCATTTT. This sequence encodes CACSSDGANQPQHF. The V gene is TRBV12-3 or TRBV12-4, the J gene TRBJ1-5; no clear D. This CDR3 is built from 14 residues.

This clonotype was seen a handful of times. The chain links TRBV10-3 to TRBJ2-6; no clear D. The ends were cut back, 6 bases at V and 0 bases at J, with 6 bases in the middle. Germline-derived CDR1 and CDR2 are ENHRY and SYGVKD. The CDR3 is made up of 14 amino acids. The CDR3 sequence is CAIRAPSGANVLTF. The CDR3 nucleotides are TGTGCCATCAGGGCTCCCTCTGGGGCCAACGTCCTGACTTTC.

This clonotype was counted a few times. V is TRBV29-1 and J is TRBJ2-1; TRBD2 agrees at 13 bases. This CDR3 is 17 amino acids long. CDR1 is SQVTM and CDR2 is ANQGSEA in the germline V gene. V shed 6 bases, J shed 2 bases, and the junction held 10 bases outside the gene matches. This CDR3 reads CSVGLAGAPTTYNEQFF. The CDR3 DNA follows: TGCAGCGTCGGACTAGCGGGGGCCCCGACGACCTACAATGAGCAGTTCTTC.

This clonotype was picked up a small number of times. This rearrangement joins TRBV5-5 to TRBJ2-6, with D perhaps matching TRBD1 (6 bases). Germline-derived CDR1 and CDR2 are SGHKS and YYEKEE (reference sequence). The CDR3 extends over 20 amino acids. Trimming removed 2 bases from V and 0 bases from J, with 21 bases in between. CDR3 protein: CASSFSDLTGSISGANVLTF. The CDR3 bases are TGTGCCAGCAGCTTCTCCGATTTGACAGGTTCAATCTCTGGGGCCAACGTCCTGACTTTC.

The V gene is TRBV5-1, the J gene TRBJ2-7, with D perhaps TRBD1 (6 bases). The CDR3 spans 12 residues. V lost 7 bases and J 3 bases, leaving 11 bases between the germline ends. CDR1 is SGHRS, CDR2 YFSETQ, per germline. The CDR3 region is CASRDTIYEQYF. CDR3 coding DNA: TGCGCCAGCCGGGACACCATCTACGAGCAGTACTTC.